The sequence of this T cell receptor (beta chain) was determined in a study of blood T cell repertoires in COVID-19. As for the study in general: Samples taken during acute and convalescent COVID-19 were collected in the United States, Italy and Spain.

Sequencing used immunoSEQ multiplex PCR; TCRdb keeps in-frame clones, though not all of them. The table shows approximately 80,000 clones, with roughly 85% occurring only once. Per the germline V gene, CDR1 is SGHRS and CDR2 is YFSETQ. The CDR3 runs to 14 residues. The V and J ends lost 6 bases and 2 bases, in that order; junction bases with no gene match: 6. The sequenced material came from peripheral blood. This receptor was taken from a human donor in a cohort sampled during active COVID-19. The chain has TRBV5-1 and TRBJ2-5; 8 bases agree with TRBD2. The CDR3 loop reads CASTELAAQETQYF. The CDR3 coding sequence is TGCGCCAGCACCGAACTAGCGGCTCAAGAGACCCAGTACTTC.